This T cell receptor beta chain appears in the sequencing data of a study of blood T cell repertoires in COVID-19. Looking at the study overall: Specimens from acute and convalescent COVID-19 originated in the United States, Italy and Spain. T cells, B-cell-depleted T cells, or PBMCs supplied cDNA or gDNA.

Patients from Seattle were sampled longitudinally, starting during active infection. Regarding this clone: Other DNA sequences in the sample encode the same CDR3.

The germline gives CDR1 MNHEY, CDR2 SVGAGI. The CDR3 loop spans 13 amino acids. The V and J ends lost 5 bases and 2 bases respectively, with 9 bases between them. How the authors handled the data: By means of reference gene primer amplification, nucleated cell counts were estimated. Method: immunoSEQ multiplex PCR; TCRdb's copy keeps in-frame clones and lacks some. V and J calls and clone size are those listed in that table; D and trimming were worked out from the DNA. Of 450,000 or so clones listed, roughly 89% are singletons. The sequence was obtained from a man aged 18 to 35 with COVID-19, enrolled during active disease. The specimen sequenced was peripheral blood. The chain joins TRBV6-5 to TRBJ1-1; D might be TRBD1 (6 bases). For the CDR3, the DNA is TGTGCCAGCAGTCGGACAGTTAACACTGAAGCTTTCTTT. Its translation is CASSRTVNTEAFF.